These 25 T cell receptor beta chains originate from one sample sequenced in a study of OX40 agonist ivuxolimab in advanced cancers. TCRdb's table, derived via immunoSEQ multiplex PCR, lists solely in-frame clones and lacks some. The data hold about 45,000 clones, with around 90% observed a single time. Sequenced here: CD4+ or CD8+ T cells sorted from blood, sampled in a trial of the OX40 agonist ivuxolimab. The receptor set was obtained from an adult with an advanced solid tumor such as melanoma, head and neck, liver or kidney cancer.

The chain joins TRBV28 to TRBJ2-2, with D hard to call. The CDR3 runs to 13 residues. Germline lookup yields CDR1 MDHEN and CDR2 SYDVKM. Between the trimmed V and J ends, which lost 4 bases and 4 bases, there was a span of 7 bases. The CDR3 DNA reads as TGTGCCAGCAGTTGGGTAGGCACCGGGGAGCTGTTTTTT. Amino acid sequence: CASSWVGTGELFF.

The CDR3 here is CASSEQGDSYEQYF. The CDR3 nucleotides read TGTGCCAGCAGCGAACAGGGAGACTCCTACGAGCAGTACTTC. The rearrangement uses TRBV9 and TRBJ2-7, with a possible D match to TRBD1 (6 bases). Trimming removed 3 bases from V and 0 bases from J, with 10 bases in between. The germline V gene encodes CDR1 SGDLS and CDR2 YYNGEE. This CDR3 region has 14 residues.

The rearrangement joins TRBV7-3 to TRBJ2-3; TRBD1 agrees at 8 bases. This CDR3 spans 14 amino acids. V lost 2 bases to trimming and J lost 3 bases; unmatched junction nucleotides: 1. Germline CDR1 is SGHTA and CDR2 is FQGTGA. Written as DNA, the CDR3 is TGTGCCAGCAGCTTAGGACAGGGAACAGATACGCAGTATTTT. It encodes CASSLGQGTDTQYF.

This clone has only one observation. The J gene is TRBJ2-7, the V gene TRBV27; no definite D call. Germline CDR1 reads MNHEY; CDR2 reads SMNVEV (reference sequence). CDR3 length equals 13 residues. V lost 3 bases, J lost 5 bases, and 11 bases lay in between. CDR3 coding DNA: TGTGCCAGCAGTTTTCTACTTGGAAACGAGCAGTACTTC. This encodes CASSFLLGNEQYF.

The chain carries TRBV2 and TRBJ2-6; a weak D match, TRBD1 (6 bases). This CDR3 is 17 amino acids long. Between the trimmed V and J ends, which lost 4 bases and 2 bases, there was a span of 15 bases. The germline V gene has CDR1 SNHLY and CDR2 FYNNEI. CDR3: CASSGGTPTPGANVLTF. CDR3 nucleotides: TGTGCCAGCAGTGGAGGGACACCCACGCCTGGGGCCAACGTCCTGACTTTC.

The rearrangement joins TRBV6-1 to TRBJ1-1; D might be TRBD1 (6 bases). Germline values: CDR1 MNHNS, CDR2 SASEGT. The CDR3 contains 14 residues. With 3 bases removed from V and 5 bases from J, the gap between germline ends came to 13 bases. CDR3 sequence (DNA): TGTGCCAGCAGTGAGGCACAGGGAGATACTGAAGCTTTCTTT. The encoded protein is CASSEAQGDTEAFF.

The chain carries TRBV5-6 and TRBJ1-2; TRBD1 might be the D (5 bases). The CDR3 covers 16 residues. V lost 2 bases and J lost 8, with 22 bases in between. Germline-derived CDR1 and CDR2 are SGHDT and YYEEEE. CDR3 amino acids: CASSLSPYQGGEGYTF. The CDR3 nucleotides are TGTGCCAGCAGCTTATCCCCCTATCAGGGAGGGGAAGGCTACACCTTC.

The rearrangement joins TRBV11-1 to TRBJ2-5; 13 bases fit TRBD2. Looked up from germline, CDR1 is SGHAT and CDR2 is FQDESV (reference sequence). The CDR3 covers 16 residues. The V and J ends lost 4 bases and 2 bases, in that order; junction bases with no gene match: 4. The CDR3 reads CASSSGLAGLQETQYF. Written as DNA, the CDR3 is TGTGCCAGCAGCTCGGGACTAGCGGGATTACAAGAGACCCAGTACTTC.

The V gene is TRBV4-1, the J gene TRBJ2-1, with 10 bases identical to TRBD1. Per germline, CDR1 MGHRA and CDR2 YSYEKL. The V gene end was trimmed by 2 bases and the J gene end by 4 bases; junction bases not matched to a gene: 11. The CDR3 runs to 18 residues. The CDR3 spells CASSQLQSGQGTYNEQFF. The CDR3 coding sequence is TGCGCCAGCAGCCAACTTCAGTCGGGACAGGGGACATACAATGAGCAGTTCTTC.

The chain is built from TRBV5-8 and TRBJ2-1; D remains ambiguous. V shed 2 bases and J shed 3 bases, with 3 bases lying between them. The CDR3 consists of 12 residues. Germline CDR1 SGHTS, CDR2 YDEGEE. CDR3 DNA: TGTGCCAGCAGCTTTGGCTACAATGAGCAGTTCTTC. As protein: CASSFGYNEQFF.

The J gene is TRBJ1-1, the V gene TRBV4-2; D perhaps matches TRBD1 (6 bases). Germline values: CDR1 LGHNA, CDR2 YNFKEQ. V dropped 2 bases and J dropped 1 base, with 26 bases sitting between them. The CDR3 contains 20 residues. In DNA form, the CDR3 reads TGTGCCAGCAGCCAAAATTTGGGGTGGGGGGCTGATGGTTCGAACACTGAAGCTTTCTTT. It encodes CASSQNLGWGADGSNTEAFF.

The chain couples TRBV7-6 to TRBJ2-2; D gene uncertain. The CDR3 has 11 amino acids. Per germline, CDR1 SGHVS and CDR2 FNYEAQ. V lost 3 bases and J lost 7, with 3 bases in between. The CDR3 DNA follows: TGTGCCAGCAGCTTTGGCGGGGAGCTGTTTTTT. Translated: CASSFGGELFF.

The V gene is TRBV5-4, the J gene TRBJ2-7; TRBD1 aligns across 11 bases. Germline trimming cut 4 bases from V and 7 bases from J; bases unmatched to any gene: 4. This CDR3 comprises 13 residues. The germline V gene encodes CDR1 SGHNT and CDR2 YYREEE (reference sequence). The CDR3 bases are TGTGCCAGCAGCCAGGGACAGGGGGGTGAGCAGTACTTC. Translating it yields CASSQGQGGEQYF.

The table lists this clone with a count of one. This sequence joins TRBV4-1 and TRBJ1-2, with D possibly TRBD1 on 5 matching bases. The CDR3 totals 15 residues. Germline V gene sequence: CDR1 MGHRA, CDR2 YSYEKL. V was clipped by 0 bases and J by 3 bases, with 11 bases between them. The CDR3 nucleotides read TGCGCCAGCAGCCAAGATACGTCAGGGTACTATGGCTACACCTTC. Its protein product is CASSQDTSGYYGYTF.

The V gene is TRBV28, the J gene TRBJ2-3, with TRBD1 as a possible D gene (6 bases). The CDR3 loop spans 15 amino acids. The germline V gene has CDR1 MDHEN and CDR2 SYDVKM. Trimming removed 6 bases from V and 0 bases from J, with 13 bases in between. The CDR3 reads CASSSDSASTDTQYF. The CDR3 bases are TGTGCCAGCAGCTCGGACAGCGCTAGCACAGATACGCAGTATTTT.

The CDR3 reads CASSHLFTEAFF. The CDR3 DNA reads as TGTGCCAGTAGCCATCTTTTCACTGAAGCTTTCTTT. The chain uses TRBV19 and TRBJ1-1, with D hard to call. The CDR3 runs to 12 residues. CDR1 is LNHDA, CDR2 SQIVND, per germline (reference sequence). V was trimmed by 6 bases and J by 4 bases, leaving 9 bases between them.

The genes are TRBV28 and TRBJ1-2; 10 bases agree with TRBD1. CDR3 size: 13 residues. From germline, CDR1 is MDHEN and CDR2 SYDVKM. J gave up 8 bases and V 8 bases, and 8 bases lay outside the gene matches. The CDR3 here is CASSEGTGVGYTF. In DNA, the CDR3 is TGTGCCAGCTCCGAAGGGACAGGGGTGGGCTACACCTTC.

This chain links TRBV21-1 with TRBJ2-1; TRBD1, as called in the table, went unchecked against the DNA. TRBV21-1 is assigned pseudogene status. CDR3 size: 15 residues. The CDR3 DNA sequence: TGTGCCAGCAGCAGTTCCGGACAGGGTTGGAATGGGCAGTTCTTC. Protein product: CASSSSGQGWNGQFF.

The V and J genes are TRBV19 and TRBJ2-7; D perhaps matches TRBD1 (6 bases). CDR1 is LNHDA, CDR2 SQIVND, per germline (reference sequence). The CDR3 sequence is 14 residues long. V shed 5 bases and J shed 0 bases, with 11 bases lying between them. As DNA, the CDR3 is TGTGCCAGTAGTTTGACAGGTGACTCCTACGAGCAGTACTTC. Translating gives CASSLTGDSYEQYF.

This rearrangement joins TRBV4-2 to TRBJ2-7; D is perhaps TRBD1 or TRBD2 (5 bases each). From germline, CDR1 is LGHNA and CDR2 YNFKEQ. Trimming left V 1 base short and J 1 base short, with 8 bases between. The CDR3 totals 14 residues. In DNA, the CDR3 is TGTGCCAGCAGCCAAGGGGGACCTTCCTACGAGCAGTACTTC. Translating it yields CASSQGGPSYEQYF.

The gene calls are TRBV7-8 and TRBJ2-2; D gene ambiguous. This CDR3 is built from 12 residues. Germline CDR1 SGHVS, CDR2 FQNEAQ. The V end was cut by 2 bases, the J end by 10 bases, with 8 bases between. The CDR3 loop reads CASSLRDVELFF. In DNA form, the CDR3 reads TGTGCCAGCAGCTTACGCGATGTGGAGCTGTTTTTT. The variable domain in full, completed from reference TRBV7-8 and TRBJ2-2, reads GAGVSQSPRYKVAKRGQDVALRCDPISGHVSLFWYQQALGQGPEFLTYFQNEAQLDKSGLPSDRFFAERPEGSVSTLKIQRTQQEDSAVYLCASSLRDVELFFGEGSRLTVL.

This clone was detected only once. This chain joins TRBV29-1 and TRBJ2-1; 8 bases line up with TRBD2. The CDR3 is 13 residues long. Per germline, CDR1 SQVTM and CDR2 ANQGSEA. V dropped 8 bases and J dropped 2; count of bases not matched to a gene: 5. The CDR3 sequence: CSSLAVTYNEQFF. CDR3 in DNA: TGCAGCTCACTAGCGGTGACCTACAATGAGCAGTTCTTC.

The chain is built from TRBV7-6 and TRBJ1-1, with 9 bases lining up with TRBD1. CDR1 and CDR2 (germline): SGHVS, FNYEAQ. V trimming: 4 bases; J trimming: 2 bases; junction bases outside the gene matches: 2. The CDR3 spans 14 residues. CDR3 sequence: CASSSGQGNTEAFF. Here the CDR3 DNA reads TGTGCCAGCAGCTCGGGACAGGGAAACACTGAAGCTTTCTTT.

The V and J genes are TRBV7-6 and TRBJ2-5; the D gene is possibly TRBD2 (6 bases). The DNA matches TRBJ2-7 better at its end, which makes the J call doubtful. The CDR3 has 16 residues. Germline V gene lookup returns CDR1 SGHVS and CDR2 FNYEAQ. CDR3: CASSLAIGSPRYEQYF. CDR3 DNA sequence: TGTGCCAGCAGCTTAGCTATCGGGAGCCCTAGGTACGAGCAGTACTTC.

The chain joins TRBV15 to TRBJ2-1; TRBD1 might be the D (5 bases). The CDR3 runs to 15 residues. Trimming stripped 0 bases from V and 9 bases from J, with 15 bases between. The germline CDR1 and CDR2 sequences are LNHNV and YYDKDF (reference sequence). The CDR3 spells CATSRDVDTSREQFF. CDR3 bases: TGTGCCACCAGCAGAGATGTGGACACGTCACGTGAGCAGTTCTTC.